One and the same sample provided the 9 T cell receptor beta chains below, sequenced in a study of T cell responses to AZD1222 COVID-19 vaccine. Profiled with immunoSEQ multiplex PCR; TCRdb holds only in-frame clones, not every one. The sample includes some 110,000 clones, about 89% of them seen just once. The sample in question was peripheral blood, obtained 28 days after the second AZD1222 dose. Receptors were obtained from an adult who received the AZD1222 COVID-19 vaccine.

The rearrangement uses TRBV5-1 and TRBJ1-5; 7 bases align to TRBD1. CDR1 and CDR2 (germline): SGHRS, YFSETQ. The CDR3 runs 14 residues. With 1 base clipped from V and 3 bases from J, the junction kept 1 base outside the gene matches. The DNA for the CDR3 is TGCGCCAGCAGCTTGACAGGGGACAATCAGCCCCAGCATTTT. It encodes CASSLTGDNQPQHF.

This chain uses TRBV4-2 with TRBJ1-3; D uncertain. Germline V gives CDR1 LGHNA, CDR2 YNFKEQ. This CDR3 has 15 amino acids. V lost 6 bases and J 0 bases, leaving 12 bases between the germline ends. CDR3 sequence reads: CASRNTQFSGNTIYF. CDR3 coding DNA: TGTGCCAGCAGGAATACACAGTTCTCTGGAAACACCATATATTTT.

The chain couples TRBV7-9 to TRBJ2-1, with D perhaps matching TRBD1 (7 bases). The CDR3 is 17 amino acids. Trimming pared 2 bases from V and 1 base from J, leaving 15 bases between. Germline V CDR1 and CDR2: SEHNR, FQNEAQ (reference sequence). In nucleotides, the CDR3 is TGTGCCAGCAGCTTACCACGACAGGGACTGTCCTACAATGAGCAGTTCTTC. Protein product: CASSLPRQGLSYNEQFF.

CDR3 residues: CASSLTLAKNIQYF. CDR3 sequence (DNA): TGTGCCAGCAGCCTGACCTTAGCCAAAAACATTCAGTACTTC. The V gene is TRBV6-5, the J gene TRBJ2-4; D is unresolved. Germline V gene lookup returns CDR1 MNHEY and CDR2 SVGAGI. V shed 6 bases and J shed 0 bases, with 9 bases lying between them. There are 14 residues in the CDR3.

The V gene is TRBV7-9, the J gene TRBJ2-7, with 9 bases aligning to TRBD1. This CDR3 has 14 residues. The V and J ends lost 5 bases and 7 bases, in that order; junction bases with no gene match: 9. The V gene's germline CDR1 is SEHNR and CDR2 FQNEAQ (reference sequence). Here the CDR3 reads CASSRGTGFGEQYF. CDR3 sequence (DNA): TGTGCCAGCAGCCGAGGGACAGGGTTCGGGGAGCAGTACTTC.

This clone was seen just once. The gene calls are TRBV7-9 and TRBJ1-1; no clear D. V lost 5 bases and J lost 1, with 5 bases in between. Germline V gene sequence: CDR1 SEHNR, CDR2 FQNEAQ (reference sequence). CDR3 size: 12 residues. The CDR3 region is CASSHSNTEAFF. The CDR3, as DNA: TGTGCCAGCAGCCATTCGAACACTGAAGCTTTCTTT.

The V and J genes are TRBV19 and TRBJ1-6, with D unresolved. The CDR3 has 14 residues. Germline loops: CDR1 LNHDA, CDR2 SQIVND (reference sequence). Trimming stripped 6 bases from V and 0 bases from J, with 6 bases between. DNA of the CDR3: TGTGCCAGTAGAGTGAGCTCCTATAATTCACCCCTCCACTTT. Translation gives CASRVSSYNSPLHF. The full variable domain, its missing parts supplied by reference TRBV19 and TRBJ1-6, is DGGITQSPKYLFRKEGQNVTLSCEQNLNHDAMYWYRQDPGQGLRLIYYSQIVNDFQKGDIAEGYSVSREKKESFPLTVTSAQKNPTAFYLCASRVSSYNSPLHFGNGTRLTVT.

The chain couples TRBV6-5 to TRBJ2-7; the match to TRBD2 covers 10 bases. Germline CDR1 MNHEY, CDR2 SVGAGI. With 0 bases clipped from V and 6 bases from J, the junction kept 5 bases outside the gene matches. This CDR3 contains 15 residues. The CDR3 bases are TGTGCCAGCAGTTACTCAGCGGGGGGGAGGGGCGAGCAGTACTTC. Protein: CASSYSAGGRGEQYF.

This chain connects TRBV5-5 to TRBJ1-3; D is undetermined. The CDR3 length is 12 residues. Trimming took off 0 bases at V and 7 bases at J, with 5 bases between the two ends. The germline CDR1 and CDR2 sequences are SGHKS and YYEKEE (reference sequence). CDR3 protein: CASSLEGNTIYF. For the CDR3, the DNA is TGTGCCAGCAGCTTGGAAGGGAACACCATATATTTT. Looking up the rest from reference TRBV5-5 and TRBJ1-3 gives the full variable domain: DAGVTQSPTHLIKTRGQQVTLRCSPISGHKSVSWYQQVLGQGPQFIFQYYEKEERGRGNFPDRFSARQFPNYSSELNVNALLLGDSALYLCASSLEGNTIYFGEGSWLTVV.